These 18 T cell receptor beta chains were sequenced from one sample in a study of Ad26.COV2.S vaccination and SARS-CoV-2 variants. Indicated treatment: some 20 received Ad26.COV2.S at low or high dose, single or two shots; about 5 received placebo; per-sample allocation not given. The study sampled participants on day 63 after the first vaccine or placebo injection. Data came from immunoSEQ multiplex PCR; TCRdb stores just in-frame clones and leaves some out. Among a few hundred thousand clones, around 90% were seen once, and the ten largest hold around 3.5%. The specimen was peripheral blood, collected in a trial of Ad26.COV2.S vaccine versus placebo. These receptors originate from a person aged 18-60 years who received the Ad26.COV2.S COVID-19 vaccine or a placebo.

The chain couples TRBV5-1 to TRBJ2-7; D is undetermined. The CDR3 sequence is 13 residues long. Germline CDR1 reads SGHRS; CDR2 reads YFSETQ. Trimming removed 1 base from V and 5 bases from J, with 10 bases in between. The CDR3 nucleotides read TGCGCCAGCAGCTTGACAGTGTTGAACGAGCAGTACTTC. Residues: CASSLTVLNEQYF. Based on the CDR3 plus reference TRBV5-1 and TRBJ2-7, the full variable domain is KAGVTQTPRYLIKTRGQQVTLSCSPISGHRSVSWYQQTPGQGLQFLFEYFSETQRNKGNFPGRFSGRQFSNSRSEMNVSTLELGDSALYLCASSLTVLNEQYFGPGTRLTVT.

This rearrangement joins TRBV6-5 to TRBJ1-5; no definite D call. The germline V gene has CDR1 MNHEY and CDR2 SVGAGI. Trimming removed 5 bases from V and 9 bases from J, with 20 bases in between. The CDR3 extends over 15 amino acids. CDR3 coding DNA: TGTGCCAGCAGTCTCCCGCCCACGGGAATCGTGCCCCAGCATTTT. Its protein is CASSLPPTGIVPQHF.

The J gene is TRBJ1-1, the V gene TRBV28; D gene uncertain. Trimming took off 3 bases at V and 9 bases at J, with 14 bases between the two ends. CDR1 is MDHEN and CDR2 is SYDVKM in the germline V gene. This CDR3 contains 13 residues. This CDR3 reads CASSFGQRRQAFF. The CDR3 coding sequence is TGTGCCAGCAGTTTCGGGCAACGGAGGCAAGCTTTCTTT.

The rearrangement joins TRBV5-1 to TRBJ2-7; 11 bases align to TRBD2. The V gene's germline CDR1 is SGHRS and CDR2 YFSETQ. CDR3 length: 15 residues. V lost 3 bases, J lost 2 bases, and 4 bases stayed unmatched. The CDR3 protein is CASSSSGGSPYEQYF. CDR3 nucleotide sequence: TGCGCCAGCAGCTCTAGCGGGGGGAGCCCCTACGAGCAGTACTTC.

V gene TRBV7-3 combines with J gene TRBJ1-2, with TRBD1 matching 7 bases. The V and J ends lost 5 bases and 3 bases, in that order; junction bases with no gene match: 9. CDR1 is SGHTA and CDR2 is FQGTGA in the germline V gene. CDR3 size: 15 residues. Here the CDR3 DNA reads TGTGCCAGCAGCCCCAAGGGTACAGGGGACTATGGCTACACCTTC. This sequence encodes CASSPKGTGDYGYTF.

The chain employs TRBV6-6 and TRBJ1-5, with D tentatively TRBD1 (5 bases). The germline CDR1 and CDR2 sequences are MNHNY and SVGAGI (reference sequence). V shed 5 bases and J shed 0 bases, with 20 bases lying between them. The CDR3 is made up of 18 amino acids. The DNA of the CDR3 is TGTGCCAGCAGTCCACAGGCGTGGGGGGGTTATAGCAATCAGCCCCAGCATTTT. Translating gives CASSPQAWGGYSNQPQHF.

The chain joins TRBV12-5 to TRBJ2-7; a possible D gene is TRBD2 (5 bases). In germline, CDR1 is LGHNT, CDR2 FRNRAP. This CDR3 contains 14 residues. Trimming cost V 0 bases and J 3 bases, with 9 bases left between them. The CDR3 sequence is CASGLVPGNYEQYF. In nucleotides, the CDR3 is TGTGCTAGTGGTTTGGTACCGGGGAACTACGAGCAGTACTTC.

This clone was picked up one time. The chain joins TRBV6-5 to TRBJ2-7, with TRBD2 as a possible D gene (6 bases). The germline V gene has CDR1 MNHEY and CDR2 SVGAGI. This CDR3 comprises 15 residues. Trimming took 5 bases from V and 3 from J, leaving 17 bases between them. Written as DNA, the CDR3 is TGTGCCAGCAGTAACCTACCGGACGGGGGCTACGAGCAGTACTTC. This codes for CASSNLPDGGYEQYF.

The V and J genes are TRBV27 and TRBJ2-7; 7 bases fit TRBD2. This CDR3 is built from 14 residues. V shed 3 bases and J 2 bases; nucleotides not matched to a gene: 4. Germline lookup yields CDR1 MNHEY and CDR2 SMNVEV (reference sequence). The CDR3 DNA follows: TGTGCCAGCAGTTTTAGGGGAGGGACCTACGAGCAGTACTTC. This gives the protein CASSFRGGTYEQYF.

CDR3 region: CASTGQGATKTQYF. CDR3 sequence (DNA): TGTGCCAGCACCGGACAGGGGGCTACGAAGACCCAGTACTTC. The chain links TRBV7-6 to TRBJ2-5; 11 nucleotides align to TRBD1. In germline, CDR1 is SGHVS, CDR2 FNYEAQ. Trimming at V came to 7 bases and at J to 6 bases, leaving 7 bases not matched to a gene. This CDR3 comprises 14 residues.

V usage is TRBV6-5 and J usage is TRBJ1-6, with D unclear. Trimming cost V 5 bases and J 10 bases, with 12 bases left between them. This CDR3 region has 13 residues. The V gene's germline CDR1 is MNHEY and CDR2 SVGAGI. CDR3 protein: CASSPTGRSPLHF. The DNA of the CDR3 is TGTGCCAGCAGTCCGACCGGGAGGTCACCCCTCCACTTT.

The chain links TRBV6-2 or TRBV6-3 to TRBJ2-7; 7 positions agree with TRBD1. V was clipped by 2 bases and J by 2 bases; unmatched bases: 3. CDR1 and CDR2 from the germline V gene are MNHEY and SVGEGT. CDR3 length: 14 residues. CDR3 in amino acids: CASSYGDSPYEQYF. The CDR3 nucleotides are TGTGCCAGCAGTTACGGGGACAGCCCCTACGAGCAGTACTTC.

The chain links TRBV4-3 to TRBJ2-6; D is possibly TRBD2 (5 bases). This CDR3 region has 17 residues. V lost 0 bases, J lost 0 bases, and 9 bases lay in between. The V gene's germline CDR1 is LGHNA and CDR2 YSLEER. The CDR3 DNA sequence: TGCGCCAGCAGCCAAGATACGGGAATCTCTGGGGCCAACGTCCTGACTTTC. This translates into CASSQDTGISGANVLTF.

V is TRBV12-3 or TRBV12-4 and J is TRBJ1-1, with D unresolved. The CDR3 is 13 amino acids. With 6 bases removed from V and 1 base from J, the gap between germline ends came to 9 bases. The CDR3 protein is CASSLTRNTEAFF. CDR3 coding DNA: TGTGCCAGCAGCCTTACGAGGAACACTGAAGCTTTCTTT.

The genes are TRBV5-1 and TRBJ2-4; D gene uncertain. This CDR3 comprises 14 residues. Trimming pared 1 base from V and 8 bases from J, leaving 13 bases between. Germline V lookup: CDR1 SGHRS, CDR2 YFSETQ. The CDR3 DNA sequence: TGCGCCAGCAGCTTGTGGGCGCCGGCGGACATTCAGTACTTC. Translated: CASSLWAPADIQYF.

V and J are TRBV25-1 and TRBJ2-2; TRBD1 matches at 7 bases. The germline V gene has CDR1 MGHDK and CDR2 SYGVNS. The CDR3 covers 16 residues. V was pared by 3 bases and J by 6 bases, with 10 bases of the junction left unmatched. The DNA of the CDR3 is TGTGCCAGCAGTGAGTATAGGGGGCAGGCCGCCGGGGAGCTGTTTTTT. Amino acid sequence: CASSEYRGQAAGELFF.

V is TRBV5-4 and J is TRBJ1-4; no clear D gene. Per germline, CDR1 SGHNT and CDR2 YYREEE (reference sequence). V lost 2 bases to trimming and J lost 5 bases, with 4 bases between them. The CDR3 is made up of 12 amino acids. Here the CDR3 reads CASSFPNEKLFF. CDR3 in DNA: TGTGCCAGCAGCTTCCCGAATGAAAAACTGTTTTTT.

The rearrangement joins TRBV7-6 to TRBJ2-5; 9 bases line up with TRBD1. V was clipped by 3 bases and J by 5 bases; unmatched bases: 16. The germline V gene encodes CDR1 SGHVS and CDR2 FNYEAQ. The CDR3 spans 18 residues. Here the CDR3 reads CASSFDSSGQGVWETQYF. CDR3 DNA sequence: TGTGCCAGCAGCTTCGACTCCTCGGGACAGGGAGTGTGGGAGACCCAGTACTTC. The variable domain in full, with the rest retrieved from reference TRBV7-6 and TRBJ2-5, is GAGVSQSPRYKVTKRGQDVALRCDPISGHVSLYWYRQALGQGPEFLTYFNYEAQQDKSGLPNDRFSAERPEGSISTLTIQRTEQRDSAMYRCASSFDSSGQGVWETQYFGPGTRLLVL.